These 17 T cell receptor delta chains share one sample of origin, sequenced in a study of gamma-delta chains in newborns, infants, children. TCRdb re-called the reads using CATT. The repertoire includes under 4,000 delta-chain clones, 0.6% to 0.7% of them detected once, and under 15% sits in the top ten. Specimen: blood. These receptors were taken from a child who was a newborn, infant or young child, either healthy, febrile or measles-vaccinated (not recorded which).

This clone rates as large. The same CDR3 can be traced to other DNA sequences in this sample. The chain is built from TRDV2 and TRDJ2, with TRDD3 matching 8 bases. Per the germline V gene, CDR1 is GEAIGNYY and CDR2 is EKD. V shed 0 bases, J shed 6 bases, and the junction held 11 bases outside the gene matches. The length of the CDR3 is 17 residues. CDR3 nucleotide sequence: TGTGCCTGTGACACCGTGGCTGGGGGGATATCTTCAGCACAACTCTTCTTT. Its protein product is CACDTVAGGISSAQLFF.

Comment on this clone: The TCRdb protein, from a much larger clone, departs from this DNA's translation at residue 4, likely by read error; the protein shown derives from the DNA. The CDR3 protein is CACNTGGYSWDTRQMFF. CDR3 DNA sequence: TGTGCCTGTAACACTGGGGGATACTCCTGGGACACCCGACAGATGTTTTTC. The V and J genes are TRDV2 and TRDJ3, with 11 bases aligning to TRDD3. CDR3 length: 17 residues. Germline CDR1 and CDR2: GEAIGNYY and EKD.

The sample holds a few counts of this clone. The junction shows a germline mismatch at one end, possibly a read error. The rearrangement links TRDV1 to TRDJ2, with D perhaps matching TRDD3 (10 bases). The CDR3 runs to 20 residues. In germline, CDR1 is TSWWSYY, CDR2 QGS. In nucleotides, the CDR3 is TGTGCTCATGGGGAGCGCCTTCCTACTGGGGGATGCCCTTTGACAGCACAACTCTTCTTT. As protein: CAHGERLPTGGCPLTAQLFF.

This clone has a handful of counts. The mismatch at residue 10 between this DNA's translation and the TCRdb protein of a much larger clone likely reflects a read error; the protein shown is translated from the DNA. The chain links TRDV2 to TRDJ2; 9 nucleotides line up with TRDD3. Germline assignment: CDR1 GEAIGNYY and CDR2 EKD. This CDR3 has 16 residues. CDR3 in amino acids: CACDVLGEAFTAQLFF. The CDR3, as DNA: TGTGCCTGTGACGTACTGGGGGAAGCTTTCACAGCACAACTCTTCTTT.

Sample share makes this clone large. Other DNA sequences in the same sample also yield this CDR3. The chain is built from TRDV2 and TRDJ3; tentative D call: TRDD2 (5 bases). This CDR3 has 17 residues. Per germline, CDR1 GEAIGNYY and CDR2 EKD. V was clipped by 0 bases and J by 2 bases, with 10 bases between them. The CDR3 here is CACDTAYETWDTRQMFF. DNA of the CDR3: TGTGCCTGTGACACCGCCTACGAAACCTGGGACACCCGACAGATGTTTTTC.

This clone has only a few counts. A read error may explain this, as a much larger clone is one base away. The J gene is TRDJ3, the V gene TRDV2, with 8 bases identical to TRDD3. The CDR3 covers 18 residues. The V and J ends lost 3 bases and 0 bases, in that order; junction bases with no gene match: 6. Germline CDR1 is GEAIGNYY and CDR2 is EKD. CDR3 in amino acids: CACDAVLGGSWDTRQMFF. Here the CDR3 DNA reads TGTGCCTGTGACGCCGTACTGGGGGGCTCCTGGGACACCCGACAGATGTTTTTC.

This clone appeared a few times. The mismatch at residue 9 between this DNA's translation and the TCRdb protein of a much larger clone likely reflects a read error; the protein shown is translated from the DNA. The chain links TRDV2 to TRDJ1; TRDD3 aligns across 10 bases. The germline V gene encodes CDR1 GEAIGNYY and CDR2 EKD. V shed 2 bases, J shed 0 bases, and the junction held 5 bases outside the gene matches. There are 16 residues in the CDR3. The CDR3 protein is CACDILGDAHTDKLIF. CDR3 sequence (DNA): TGTGCCTGTGACATACTGGGGGATGCGCACACCGATAAACTCATCTTT.

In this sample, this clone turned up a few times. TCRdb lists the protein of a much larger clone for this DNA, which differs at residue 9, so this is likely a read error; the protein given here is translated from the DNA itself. For the CDR3, the DNA is TGTGCCTGTGACACCGGCTGGGGGACACACTTCTCCTGGGACACCCGACAGATGTTTTTC. Translation: CACDTGWGTHFSWDTRQMFF. The rearrangement uses TRDV2 and TRDJ3; 8 nucleotides agree with TRDD3. V trimming: 0 bases; J trimming: 0 bases; junction bases outside the gene matches: 9. The CDR3 has 20 residues. The germline CDR1 and CDR2 sequences are GEAIGNYY and EKD.

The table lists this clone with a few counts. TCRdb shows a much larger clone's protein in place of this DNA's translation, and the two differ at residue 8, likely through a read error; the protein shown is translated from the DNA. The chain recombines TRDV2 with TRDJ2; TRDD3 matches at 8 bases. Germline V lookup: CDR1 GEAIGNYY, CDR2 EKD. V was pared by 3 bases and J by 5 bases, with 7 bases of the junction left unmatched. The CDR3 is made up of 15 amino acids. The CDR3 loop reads CACDVLGGPTAQLFF. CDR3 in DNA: TGTGCCTGTGACGTACTGGGGGGTCCTACAGCACAACTCTTCTTT.

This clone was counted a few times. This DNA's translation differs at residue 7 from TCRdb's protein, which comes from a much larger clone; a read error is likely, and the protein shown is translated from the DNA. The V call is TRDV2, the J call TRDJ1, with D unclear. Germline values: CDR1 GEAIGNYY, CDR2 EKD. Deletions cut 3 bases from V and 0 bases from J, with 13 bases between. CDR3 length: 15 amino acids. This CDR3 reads CACDSLREYTDKLIF. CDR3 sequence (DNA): TGTGCCTGTGACTCACTGAGGGAGTACACCGATAAACTCATCTTT.

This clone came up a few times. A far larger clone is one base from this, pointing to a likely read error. The chain's CDR3 is CACDTGYASSWDTRQMFF. The CDR3 DNA sequence: TGTGCCTGTGACACCGGGTACGCGAGCTCCTGGGACACCCGACAGATGTTTTTC. The chain joins TRDV2 to TRDJ3; no reliable D call. CDR3 length: 18 amino acids. Germline CDR1 and CDR2: GEAIGNYY and EKD. Trimming took 0 bases from V and 0 from J, leaving 11 bases between them.

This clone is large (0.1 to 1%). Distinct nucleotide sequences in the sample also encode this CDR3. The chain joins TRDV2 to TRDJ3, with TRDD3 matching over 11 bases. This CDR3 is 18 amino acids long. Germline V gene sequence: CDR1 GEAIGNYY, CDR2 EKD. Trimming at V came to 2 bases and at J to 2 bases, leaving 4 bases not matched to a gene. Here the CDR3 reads CACDILGDNAWDTRQMFF. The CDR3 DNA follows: TGTGCCTGTGACATACTGGGGGATAACGCCTGGGACACCCGACAGATGTTTTTC.

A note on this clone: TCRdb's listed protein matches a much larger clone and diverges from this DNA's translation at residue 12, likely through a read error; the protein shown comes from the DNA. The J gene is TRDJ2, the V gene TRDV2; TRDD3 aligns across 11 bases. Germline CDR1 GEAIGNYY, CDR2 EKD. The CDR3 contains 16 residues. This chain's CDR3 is CACDPLGDTLTVQLFF. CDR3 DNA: TGTGCCTGTGACCCCCTGGGGGATACTTTGACAGTACAACTCTTCTTT.

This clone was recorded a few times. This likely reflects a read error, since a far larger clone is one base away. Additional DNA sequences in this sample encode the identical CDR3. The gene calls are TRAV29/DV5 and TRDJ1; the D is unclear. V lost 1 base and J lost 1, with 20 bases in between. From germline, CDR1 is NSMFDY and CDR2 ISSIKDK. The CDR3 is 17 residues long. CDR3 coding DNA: TGTGCAGCAAGCAGGGGCAACCCCCGGGACCCCACCGATAAACTCATCTTT. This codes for CAASRGNPRDPTDKLIF.

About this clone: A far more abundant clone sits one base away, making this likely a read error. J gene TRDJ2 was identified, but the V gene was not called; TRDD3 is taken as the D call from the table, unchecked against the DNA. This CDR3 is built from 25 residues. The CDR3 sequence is CALGELLAFLRGGGSPYRATAQLFF. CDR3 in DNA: TGTGCTCTTGGGGAACTTTTGGCCTTCCTACGGGGTGGGGGATCCCCTTATCGGGCGACGGCACAACTCTTCTTT.

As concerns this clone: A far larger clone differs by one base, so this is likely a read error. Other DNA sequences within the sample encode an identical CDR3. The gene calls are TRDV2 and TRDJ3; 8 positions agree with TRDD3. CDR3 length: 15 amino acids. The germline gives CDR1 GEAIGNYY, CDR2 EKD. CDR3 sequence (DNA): TGTGCCTGTGGGGGATACTCCTGGGACACCCGACAGATGTTCTTC. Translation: CACGGYSWDTRQMFF.

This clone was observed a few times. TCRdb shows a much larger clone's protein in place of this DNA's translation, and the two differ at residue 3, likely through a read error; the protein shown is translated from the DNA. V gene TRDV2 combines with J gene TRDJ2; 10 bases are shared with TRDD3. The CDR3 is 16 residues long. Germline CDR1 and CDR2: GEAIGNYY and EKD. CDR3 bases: TGTGCCCGTGACCCCCTGGGGGATACTTTGACAGCACAACTCTTCTTT. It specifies CARDPLGDTLTAQLFF.